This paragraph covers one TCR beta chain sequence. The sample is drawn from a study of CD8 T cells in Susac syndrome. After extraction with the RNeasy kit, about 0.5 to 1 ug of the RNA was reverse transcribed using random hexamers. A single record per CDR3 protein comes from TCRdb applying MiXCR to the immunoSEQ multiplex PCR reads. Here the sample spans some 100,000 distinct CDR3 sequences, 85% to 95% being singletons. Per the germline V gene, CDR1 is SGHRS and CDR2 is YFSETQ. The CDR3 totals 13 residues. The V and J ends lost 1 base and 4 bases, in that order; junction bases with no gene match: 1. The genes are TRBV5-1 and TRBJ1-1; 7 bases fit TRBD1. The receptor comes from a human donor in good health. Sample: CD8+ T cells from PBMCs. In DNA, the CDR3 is TGCGCCAGCAGCTTGACAGGGGCCACTGAAGCTTTCTTT. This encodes CASSLTGATEAFF.